These 32 T cell receptor beta chains were sequenced from one sample in a study of cytomegalovirus exposure and HLA in healthy donors. A multiplex PCR was run with 60 Vbeta primers and 13 Jbeta primers. The protocol was immunoSEQ multiplex PCR, while the TCRdb copy is restricted to in-frame clones and leaves out a portion. The table lists 150,000 to 200,000 clones, approximately 71% of them singletons. Specimen: PBMCs. Receptors originate from a man between 18 and 35 years old in good health and CMV-seropositive.

The chain couples TRBV29-1 to TRBJ2-5; the match to TRBD1 covers 8 bases. The junction had 11 bases not matched to a gene; V was cut back by 7 bases and J by 4 bases. This CDR3 is 14 amino acids long. Germline V gene data show CDR1 as SQVTM and CDR2 as ANQGSEA. CDR3 in DNA: TGCAGCGCCACCGGGACAGGAATTAGAGAGACCCAGTACTTC. Translation: CSATGTGIRETQYF.

This clone occurred a few times. The chain couples TRBV6-5 to TRBJ1-2; D is possibly TRBD1 (6 bases). Germline CDR1 and CDR2: MNHEY and SVGAGI. The CDR3 extends over 13 amino acids. Between the trimmed V and J ends, which lost 5 bases and 6 bases, there was a span of 13 bases. The CDR3 DNA follows: TGTGCCAGCAGTCCTCAGGGGTTCAATGGCTACACCTTC. This translates into CASSPQGFNGYTF.

The chain is built from TRBV5-4 and TRBJ1-2, with TRBD1 matching 7 bases. Germline V CDR1 and CDR2: SGHNT, YYREEE (reference sequence). This CDR3 has 15 residues. With V trimmed by 3 bases and J by 4 bases, 9 bases remained unmatched. CDR3 DNA sequence: TGTGCCAGCAGCTCAAAAAGGGGGCAGTCCTATGGCTACACCTTC. Translating it yields CASSSKRGQSYGYTF.

The chain carries TRBV27 and TRBJ2-1; D remains ambiguous. V was trimmed by 5 bases and J by 4 bases, leaving 18 bases between them. The CDR3 is 16 residues long. The germline V gene has CDR1 MNHEY and CDR2 SMNVEV (reference sequence). In DNA form, the CDR3 reads TGTGCCAGCAGTCTTAGGAGCACATTGTTATACAATGAGCAGTTCTTC. Translating it yields CASSLRSTLLYNEQFF.

J is TRBJ2-1 and V is TRBV5-6, with TRBD2 identical over 13 bases. The V gene end was trimmed by 4 bases and the J gene end by 2 bases; junction bases not matched to a gene: 6. This CDR3 region has 17 residues. CDR1 and CDR2 from the germline V gene are SGHDT and YYEEEE. CDR3 in DNA: TGTGCCAGCAGCCCGGGACTAGCGGGACGCACCTACAATGAGCAGTTCTTC. Translation: CASSPGLAGRTYNEQFF.

The chain couples TRBV4-1 to TRBJ2-7; 11 bases agree with TRBD2. The trim removed 0 bases at V and 9 bases at J, leaving 10 bases unmatched. Looked up from germline, CDR1 is MGHRA and CDR2 is YSYEKL. The CDR3 is 16 residues long. CDR3 DNA sequence: TGCGCCAGCAGCCAAGATCCCAGTAGCGGGGGGGGATCGCAGTACTTC. It yields the protein CASSQDPSSGGGSQYF.

V and J are TRBV7-2 and TRBJ1-5; 9 nucleotides line up with TRBD1. Germline CDR1 and CDR2: SGHTA and FQGNSA. The CDR3 totals 15 residues. Trimming at V came to 6 bases and at J to 3 bases, leaving 6 bases not matched to a gene. CDR3 amino acids: CASSSGTGFNQPQHF. The DNA of the CDR3 is TGTGCCAGCAGTTCCGGGACAGGGTTCAATCAGCCCCAGCATTTT.

The chain carries TRBV11-3 and TRBJ2-2, with a tentative D call TRBD2 (6 bases). The CDR3 is made up of 15 amino acids. Germline V gene data show CDR1 as SGHNT and CDR2 as YENEEA. Trimming took off 3 bases at V and 3 bases at J, with 11 bases between the two ends. CDR3 loop: CASSFMGGDTGELFF. Here the CDR3 DNA reads TGTGCCAGCAGCTTTATGGGGGGAGACACCGGGGAGCTGTTTTTT.

On this clone: The junction shows a germline mismatch at one end, possibly a read error. This sequence joins TRBV6-5 and TRBJ1-2; 11 bases match TRBD1. Germline V gene sequence: CDR1 MNHEY, CDR2 SVGAGI. CDR3 length: 15 amino acids. The CDR3 region has the DNA TGTGCCAGCAGCTCCGGGACAGGGGGTTCCTATGGCTACCCCTTC. Its protein product is CASSSGTGGSYGYPF.

The chain uses TRBV28 and TRBJ1-2; the match to TRBD1 covers 7 bases. CDR3 length equals 10 residues. V shed 10 bases and J 8 bases; nucleotides not matched to a gene: 4. Per germline, CDR1 MDHEN and CDR2 SYDVKM. The CDR3 coding sequence is TGTGCCACGGGGACAGACGGCTACACCTTC. This sequence encodes CATGTDGYTF.

This rearrangement joins TRBV5-1 to TRBJ2-5; TRBD1 matches at 8 bases. The CDR3 has 15 amino acids. Germline trimming cut 0 bases from V and 3 bases from J; bases unmatched to any gene: 4. Per germline, CDR1 SGHRS and CDR2 YFSETQ. The CDR3 spells CASSLAWTGKETQYF. DNA for the CDR3: TGCGCCAGCAGCTTGGCTTGGACAGGGAAAGAGACCCAGTACTTC.

The chain carries TRBV27 and TRBJ2-6; tentatively, D is TRBD2 (5 bases). The germline V and J ends were trimmed by 2 bases and 2 bases, with 7 bases remaining between them. Germline V lookup: CDR1 MNHEY, CDR2 SMNVEV (reference sequence). CDR3 length equals 15 residues. The chain's CDR3 is CASSLAGAGANVLTF. Here the CDR3 DNA reads TGTGCCAGCAGTTTAGCCGGGGCTGGGGCCAACGTCCTGACTTTC.

This clone has just a few counts. V usage is TRBV6-1 and J usage is TRBJ2-3, with 7 bases aligning to TRBD2. CDR3 length: 13 amino acids. The V gene end was trimmed by 8 bases and the J gene end by 5 bases; junction bases not matched to a gene: 7. The V gene's germline CDR1 is MNHNS and CDR2 SASEGT. CDR3 residues: CASGTIFGDTQYF. The CDR3 DNA follows: TGTGCCAGCGGGACTATCTTTGGAGATACGCAGTATTTT.

The CDR3 nucleotides are TGTGCCAGCAGTTTAAAGCCCGGGACTAGCGGCCCGCCTGGCTCCTACGAGCAGTACTTC. Residues: CASSLKPGTSGPPGSYEQYF. The V call is TRBV27, the J call TRBJ2-7; TRBD2 aligns across 11 bases. This CDR3 comprises 20 residues. Germline values: CDR1 MNHEY, CDR2 SMNVEV (reference sequence). With V trimmed by 2 bases and J by 0 bases, 15 bases remained unmatched.

V is TRBV6-1 and J is TRBJ1-5; D is perhaps TRBD1 (5 bases). V was pared by 6 bases and J by 3 bases, with 15 bases between. The germline gives CDR1 MNHNS, CDR2 SASEGT. This CDR3 comprises 15 residues. CDR3 DNA sequence: TGTGCCAGCAGCTCCACACAGGCCAACAATCAGCCCCAGCATTTT. Its translation is CASSSTQANNQPQHF.

Concerning this clone: An end of the junction does not agree with germline; a read error may underlie this. The chain is built from TRBV9 and TRBJ1-5; D not resolved. Germline V CDR1 and CDR2: SGDLS, YYNGEE. This CDR3 contains 14 residues. CDR3 sequence reads: CASSVGDSSQPQHF. The CDR3 nucleotides read TGTGCCAGCAGCGTCGGGGATAGCAGTCAGCCCCAGCATTTT.

J is TRBJ2-3 and V is TRBV18, with TRBD1 identical over 10 bases. From germline, CDR1 is KGHSH and CDR2 LQKENI. Trimming cost V 5 bases and J 6 bases; bases outside gene matches: 11. The CDR3 sequence is 16 residues long. The chain's CDR3 is CASSSTGTGDWDTQYF. The DNA for the CDR3 is TGTGCCAGCTCATCAACCGGGACAGGGGATTGGGATACGCAGTATTTT.

V is TRBV30 and J is TRBJ2-1; 9 bases align to TRBD2. The junction had 27 bases not matched to a gene; V was cut back by 6 bases and J by 9 bases. The CDR3 is made up of 19 amino acids. Germline CDR1 and CDR2: GTSNPN and SVGIG (reference sequence). Here the CDR3 reads CACPKTPTSGSVVFGEQFF. The CDR3 DNA is TGTGCCTGCCCCAAGACGCCTACTAGCGGGTCAGTCGTTTTCGGTGAGCAGTTCTTC.

The chain employs TRBV5-4 and TRBJ2-3, with D perhaps matching TRBD2 (7 bases). Trimming left V 4 bases short and J 1 base short, with 16 bases between. Germline CDR1 is SGHNT and CDR2 is YYREEE (reference sequence). This CDR3 is 16 amino acids long. CDR3 loop: CASSLGGAGGTDTQYF. CDR3 nucleotides: TGTGCCAGCAGCCTAGGGGGGGCAGGAGGCACAGATACGCAGTATTTT.

V is TRBV2 and J is TRBJ2-3; 8 nucleotides align to TRBD1. V gave up 4 bases and J gave up 0 bases; unmatched junction bases: 3. CDR1 and CDR2 from the germline V gene are SNHLY and FYNNEI. The CDR3 has 15 residues. CDR3 sequence: CASSVGTGSTDTQYF. The CDR3 DNA follows: TGTGCCAGCAGTGTAGGGACAGGCAGCACAGATACGCAGTATTTT.

V usage is TRBV19 and J usage is TRBJ2-7; D ambiguous. The CDR3 covers 13 residues. V lost 4 bases and J lost 2, with 9 bases in between. Per the germline V gene, CDR1 is LNHDA and CDR2 is SQIVND (reference sequence). CDR3 nucleotide sequence: TGTGCCAGTAGTAACACCGGAGCCTACGAGCAGTACTTC. Translated, it gives CASSNTGAYEQYF. Looking up the rest from reference TRBV19 and TRBJ2-7 gives the full variable domain: DGGITQSPKYLFRKEGQNVTLSCEQNLNHDAMYWYRQDPGQGLRLIYYSQIVNDFQKGDIAEGYSVSREKKESFPLTVTSAQKNPTAFYLCASSNTGAYEQYFGPGTRLTVT.

The chain employs TRBV29-1 and TRBJ2-5; D is undetermined. V lost 3 bases to trimming and J lost 9 bases, with 11 bases between them. The CDR3 consists of 11 residues. CDR1 SQVTM and CDR2 ANQGSEA come from the germline V gene. The CDR3 coding sequence is TGCAGCGTTGAGAAAGTCCAGGCCCAGTACTTC. Its protein is CSVEKVQAQYF.

The chain links TRBV2 to TRBJ1-2; D remains unclear. V was cut by 7 bases and J by 7 bases, with 16 bases left in between. This CDR3 is built from 13 residues. Germline V gene data show CDR1 as SNHLY and CDR2 as FYNNEI. DNA for the CDR3: TGTGCCAGCACCATGAGGTCCGTCTCTGGCTACACCTTC. It specifies CASTMRSVSGYTF.

The rearrangement joins TRBV28 to TRBJ1-1; 7 bases are shared with TRBD1. CDR1 is MDHEN and CDR2 is SYDVKM in the germline V gene. The CDR3 totals 14 residues. V was pared by 8 bases and J by 0 bases, with 6 bases of the junction left unmatched. The CDR3 protein is CASRAGGMNTEAFF. Written as DNA, the CDR3 is TGTGCCAGCCGGGCAGGGGGTATGAACACTGAAGCTTTCTTT.

A remark on this clone: A junction boundary mismatches the germline segment, possibly from a read error. V and J are TRBV7-9 and TRBJ2-3, with 9 bases fitting TRBD1. CDR1 is SEHNR and CDR2 is FQNEAQ in the germline V gene (reference sequence). This CDR3 region has 12 residues. CDR3 sequence: CSSSIGQGPQYF. The CDR3 DNA reads as TGTTCCAGCAGCATAGGACAGGGGCCGCAGTATTTT.

The V call is TRBV27, the J call TRBJ2-5, with D perhaps TRBD1 (6 bases). This CDR3 contains 17 residues. Germline lookup yields CDR1 MNHEY and CDR2 SMNVEV (reference sequence). The ends were cut back, 7 bases at V and 5 bases at J, with 26 bases in the middle. The CDR3 coding sequence is TGTGCCAGCACACAAAAAGCCGGGACATACCGACCGGAGACCCAGTACTTC. This encodes CASTQKAGTYRPETQYF.

The V and J genes are TRBV9 and TRBJ2-3; D might be TRBD2 (6 bases). Deletions cut 5 bases from V and 2 bases from J, with 15 bases between. CDR1 is SGDLS and CDR2 is YYNGEE in the germline V gene. The length of the CDR3 is 15 residues. CDR3 in amino acids: CASREAGLNTDTQYF. The CDR3 coding sequence is TGTGCCAGCAGAGAGGCGGGACTTAACACAGATACGCAGTATTTT.

The rearrangement links TRBV19 to TRBJ2-1; a weak D match, TRBD2 (5 bases). This CDR3 is built from 13 residues. Germline CDR1 and CDR2: LNHDA and SQIVND (reference sequence). The germline V and J ends were trimmed by 1 base and 10 bases, with 11 bases remaining between them. The CDR3 nucleotides are TGTGCCAGTAGTATAGGTTGTAGCGTGGAGCAGTTCTTC. As protein: CASSIGCSVEQFF.

The chain joins TRBV7-2 to TRBJ1-2; D unresolved. V was cut by 1 base and J by 0 bases, with 12 bases left in between. The germline gives CDR1 SGHTA, CDR2 FQGNSA. This CDR3 has 16 residues. The CDR3 is CASSLVGEQPNYGYTF. The CDR3 DNA is TGTGCCAGCAGCTTAGTCGGGGAGCAGCCTAACTATGGCTACACCTTC.

The CDR3 DNA reads TGTGCCAGCGAAGACAGGGGTGGGTGTGAAGCTTTCTTT. This sequence encodes CASEDRGGCEAFF. The chain carries TRBV18 and TRBJ1-1; 8 bases line up with TRBD1. Germline V CDR1 and CDR2: KGHSH, LQKENI. This CDR3 has 13 amino acids. Trimming cost V 8 bases and J 7 bases; bases outside gene matches: 9.

This clone showed up just a few times. V usage is TRBV14 and J usage is TRBJ2-5, with D possibly being TRBD2 (6 bases). This CDR3 region has 12 residues. V shed 1 base and J shed 7 bases, with 7 bases lying between them. CDR1 and CDR2 from the germline V gene are SGHDN and FVKESK. Here the CDR3 DNA reads TGTGCCAGCAGCCAAGGGCGGGGGACCCAGTACTTC. Residues: CASSQGRGTQYF. The full variable domain, its missing parts supplied by reference TRBV14 and TRBJ2-5, is EAGVTQFPSHSVIEKGQTVTLRCDPISGHDNLYWYRRVMGKEIKFLLHFVKESKQDESGMPNNRFLAERTGGTYSTLKVQPAELEDSGVYFCASSQGRGTQYFGPGTRLLVL.

The chain employs TRBV19 and TRBJ1-2; TRBD1 aligns across 8 bases. Germline V gene lookup returns CDR1 LNHDA and CDR2 SQIVND (reference sequence). J was trimmed by 7 bases and V by 8 bases; bases with no gene match: 6. The CDR3 totals 12 residues. In nucleotides, the CDR3 is TGTGCCAGTGTGGACAGGGTACGTGGCTACACCTTC. This encodes CASVDRVRGYTF.